This T cell receptor (beta chain) stems from a study of tissue T cells after allogeneic stem cell transplantation. Time point described: mouse harvest day 7 after allogeneic transplant. The graft held 10^6 splenic CD5+ T cells and 10^7 T-cell-depleted bone marrow cells. This mouse GVHD model was MHC-mismatched B6 to BALB/c, profiled day 7 or 14. J lost 3 bases, V lost 3 bases, and 4 bases had no gene match. This CDR3 has 15 residues. Per germline, CDR1 KGHPV and CDR2 FQNQEV (reference sequence). Measured with immunoSEQ multiplex PCR; TCRdb has only the in-frame clones, and not every one. The profile shows roughly 7,200 clones, around 50% of them singletons. This clone has a handful of counts. Gene names are mouse gene names. The read falls 1 residue short of the CDR3 end, and the missing part is taken from the germline J gene.

Material for sequencing was gut tissue. The gene calls are TRBV26 and TRBJ2-7, with 11 bases aligning to TRBD2. The TCR sequence derives from a female BALB/c mouse given C57BL/6 T cells with graft-versus-host disease after an allogeneic hematopoietic cell transplant. CDR3 DNA (partial): TGTGCCAGCAGTCTTCCGGGACTGGGGGTCTATGAACAGTAC. It encodes CASSLPGLGVYEQY. The CDR3 reads in full as CASSLPGLGVYEQYF. The variable domain in full, with the rest retrieved from reference TRBV26 and TRBJ2-7, is NSKVIQTPRYLVKGQGQKAKMRCIPEKGHPVVFWYQQNKNNEFKFLINFQNQEVLQQIDMTEKRFSAECPSNSPCSLEIQSSEAGDSALYLCASSLPGLGVYEQYFGPGTRLTVL.